A selection of T cell receptor beta chains follows, all from one sample in a study of neurological immune-mediated disorders. TCRdb redid the calling of the 5' RACE reads with MiXCR, one entry per CDR3 protein. The table lists around 80,000 distinct CDR3 sequences, over 9% of them singletons. Sequencing was carried out using PBMCs. Receptor source: a man aged 35 to 55 in good health. Both conserved end residues are part of each CDR3. Fields, in order: CDR3 length, D gene, V gene, J gene, clone size, CDR3 DNA, CDR3 protein. D genes are given only for firm matches. Clone size, where shown, is once, few, many, or a class for clones that have expanded.

CDR3 length: 15
D gene: -
V gene: TRBV11-2
J gene: TRBJ2-1
clone size: many
CDR3 DNA: TGTGCCAGCAGCTTAGGGGGCAGTTCCTACAATGAGCAGTTCTTC
CDR3 protein: CASSLGGSSYNEQFF

CDR3 length: 15
D gene: TRBD1
V gene: TRBV20-1
J gene: TRBJ1-1
clone size: few
CDR3 DNA: TGCAGTGCTAGCAGGGGGGGACAGGGTAGCTCTGAAGCTTTCTTT
CDR3 protein: CSASRGGQGSSEAFF

CDR3 length: 13
D gene: TRBD2
V gene: TRBV7-2
J gene: TRBJ2-1
clone size: few
CDR3 DNA: TGTGCCAGCAGGGCTAGCGGGAGCAATGAGCAGTTCTTC
CDR3 protein: CASRASGSNEQFF

CDR3 length: 16
D gene: TRBD1
V gene: TRBV5-1
J gene: TRBJ2-1
clone size: -
CDR3 DNA: TGCGCCAGCAGCCCCCAGACAGGGGGCTCCTACAATGAGCAGTTCTTC
CDR3 protein: CASSPQTGGSYNEQFF

CDR3 length: 13
D gene: TRBD2
V gene: TRBV7-9
J gene: TRBJ2-7
clone size: many
CDR3 DNA: TGTGCCAGCAGCCCTACGGGGGGTGGCGAGCAGTACTTC
CDR3 protein: CASSPTGGGEQYF

CDR3 length: 13
D gene: TRBD2
V gene: TRBV20-1
J gene: TRBJ2-3
clone size: many
CDR3 DNA: TGCATTACGGGGGGGATAAGCACAGATACGCAGTATTTT
CDR3 protein: CITGGISTDTQYF

CDR3 length: 17
D gene: TRBD2
V gene: TRBV9
J gene: TRBJ2-3
clone size: many
CDR3 DNA: TGTGCCAGCAGCGGTCGGGGGGGAGGAAAAAGCACAGATACGCAGTATTTT
CDR3 protein: CASSGRGGGKSTDTQYF

CDR3 length: 14
D gene: -
V gene: TRBV4-1
J gene: TRBJ2-7
clone size: many
CDR3 DNA: TGCGCCAGCAGCCAAGACGTTAGCTCCTACGAGCAGTACTTC
CDR3 protein: CASSQDVSSYEQYF

CDR3 length: 11
D gene: -
V gene: TRBV5-5
J gene: TRBJ2-2
clone size: many
CDR3 DNA: TGTGCCAGCAGCTTGCTCGGGGAGCTGTTTTTT
CDR3 protein: CASSLLGELFF

CDR3 length: 15
D gene: TRBD2
V gene: TRBV5-1
J gene: TRBJ2-1
clone size: many
CDR3 DNA: TGCGCCAGCAGCTTGCTAGCGGGGGGGTCATCTGAGCAGTTCTTC
CDR3 protein: CASSLLAGGSSEQFF

CDR3 length: 16
D gene: TRBD2
V gene: TRBV10-3
J gene: TRBJ2-1
clone size: few
CDR3 DNA: TGTGCCATCAGTGAGTCGGGGGGGAGCTCCTACAATGAGCAGTTCTTC
CDR3 protein: CAISESGGSSYNEQFF

CDR3 length: 14
D gene: TRBD1
V gene: TRBV6-6
J gene: TRBJ1-1
clone size: many
CDR3 DNA: TGTGCCAGCAGAGACAGGGGACAAAACACTGAAGCTTTCTTT
CDR3 protein: CASRDRGQNTEAFF

CDR3 length: 15
D gene: TRBD1
V gene: TRBV5-6
J gene: TRBJ1-2
clone size: many
CDR3 DNA: TGTGCCAGCAGCATGACCGGGACAGGGCTCGATGGCTACACCTTC
CDR3 protein: CASSMTGTGLDGYTF

CDR3 length: 14
D gene: -
V gene: TRBV27
J gene: TRBJ2-7
clone size: few
CDR3 DNA: TGTGCCAGCAGCCAGGGACGCTTATCCTACGAGCAGTACTTC
CDR3 protein: CASSQGRLSYEQYF

CDR3 length: 15
D gene: -
V gene: TRBV5-6
J gene: TRBJ1-1
clone size: few
CDR3 DNA: TGTGCCAGCAGCTTAGACAGGACGGTTCGGACTGAAGCTTTCTTT
CDR3 protein: CASSLDRTVRTEAFF

CDR3 length: 17
D gene: -
V gene: TRBV5-1
J gene: TRBJ2-1
clone size: many
CDR3 DNA: TGCGCCAGCAGACTTCGAAGCGAGACTAGTGTCTACAATGAGCAGTTCTTC
CDR3 protein: CASRLRSETSVYNEQFF

CDR3 length: 17
D gene: -
V gene: TRBV15
J gene: TRBJ2-7
clone size: -
CDR3 DNA: TGTGCCACCAGCAGAGAAGTCTCGCGGGTGAAAGCCTACGAGCAGCACTTC
CDR3 protein: CATSREVSRVKAYEQHF

CDR3 length: 17
D gene: TRBD2
V gene: TRBV15
J gene: TRBJ2-3
clone size: many
CDR3 DNA: TGTGCCACCAGCAGAACGGTTAGCGGGGGGATCACAGATACGCAGTATTTT
CDR3 protein: CATSRTVSGGITDTQYF

CDR3 length: 16
D gene: TRBD1
V gene: TRBV5-1
J gene: TRBJ2-3
clone size: many
CDR3 DNA: TGCGCCAGCAGCATTACAGGGGGGACGGGCACAGATACGCAGTATTTT
CDR3 protein: CASSITGGTGTDTQYF

CDR3 length: 14
D gene: -
V gene: TRBV28
J gene: TRBJ2-7
clone size: many
CDR3 DNA: TGTGCCAGCAGTTTACGGGGGCCCCCCTACGAGCAGTACTTC
CDR3 protein: CASSLRGPPYEQYF

CDR3 length: 13
D gene: TRBD1
V gene: TRBV7-9
J gene: TRBJ1-1
clone size: many
CDR3 DNA: TGTGCCAGCCGGACAGGGGCGAACACTGAAGCTTTCTTT
CDR3 protein: CASRTGANTEAFF

CDR3 length: 18
D gene: TRBD2
V gene: TRBV11-2
J gene: TRBJ2-1
clone size: many
CDR3 DNA: TGTGCCAGCAGCCCTGGAGCGGGGGGGCTCTGGTCCTACAATGAGCAGTTCTTC
CDR3 protein: CASSPGAGGLWSYNEQFF

CDR3 length: 14
D gene: TRBD1
V gene: TRBV12-3/TRBV12-4
J gene: TRBJ1-1
clone size: many
CDR3 DNA: TGTGCCAGCAGTCAAGGACAGGTGAACACTGAAGCTTTCTTT
CDR3 protein: CASSQGQVNTEAFF

CDR3 length: 13
D gene: -
V gene: TRBV2
J gene: TRBJ1-5
clone size: many
CDR3 DNA: TGTGCCAGCAGAGGGGATACCAATCAGCCCCAGCATTTT
CDR3 protein: CASRGDTNQPQHF

CDR3 length: 15
D gene: TRBD2
V gene: TRBV7-2
J gene: TRBJ2-5
clone size: many
CDR3 DNA: TGTGCCAGCAGCTACGGACTAGCGGTGCAAGAGACCCAGTACTTC
CDR3 protein: CASSYGLAVQETQYF

CDR3 length: 12
D gene: -
V gene: TRBV29-1
J gene: TRBJ1-5
clone size: many
CDR3 DNA: TGCAGCGTTGGTGATAGCAATCAGCCCCAGCATTTT
CDR3 protein: CSVGDSNQPQHF

CDR3 length: 13
D gene: -
V gene: TRBV7-3
J gene: TRBJ2-5
clone size: many
CDR3 DNA: TGTGCCAGCAGCTCCGTGCCCCAAGAGACCCAGTACTTC
CDR3 protein: CASSSVPQETQYF

CDR3 length: 17
D gene: -
V gene: TRBV14
J gene: TRBJ2-1
clone size: few
CDR3 DNA: TGTGCCAGCAGCCAAGAACCAGGGCCGAGCTCCTACAATGAGCAGTTCTTC
CDR3 protein: CASSQEPGPSSYNEQFF

CDR3 length: 17
D gene: TRBD2
V gene: TRBV5-1
J gene: TRBJ2-5
clone size: many
CDR3 DNA: TGCGCCAGCAGCTTCGGGACTAGTCATTTGGGACAAGAGACCCAGTACTTC
CDR3 protein: CASSFGTSHLGQETQYF